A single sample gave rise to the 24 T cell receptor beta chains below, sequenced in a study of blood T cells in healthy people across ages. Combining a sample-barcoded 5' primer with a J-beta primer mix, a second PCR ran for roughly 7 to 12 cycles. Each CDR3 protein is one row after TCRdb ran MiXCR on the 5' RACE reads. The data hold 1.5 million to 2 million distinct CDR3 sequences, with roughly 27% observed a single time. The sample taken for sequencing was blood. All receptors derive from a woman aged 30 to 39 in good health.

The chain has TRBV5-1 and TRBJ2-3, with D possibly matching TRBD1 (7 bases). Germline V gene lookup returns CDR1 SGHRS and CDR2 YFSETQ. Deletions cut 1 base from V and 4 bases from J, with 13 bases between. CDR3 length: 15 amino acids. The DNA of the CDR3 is TGCGCCAGCAGCTTGAGGAGGGGGCCCCCAGATACGCAGTATTTT. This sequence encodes CASSLRRGPPDTQYF.

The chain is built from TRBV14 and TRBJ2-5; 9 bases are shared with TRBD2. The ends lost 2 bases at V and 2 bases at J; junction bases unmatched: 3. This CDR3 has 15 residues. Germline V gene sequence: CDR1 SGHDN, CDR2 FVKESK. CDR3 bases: TGTGCCAGCAGCCAACTAGCGGGGTTTCAAGAGACCCAGTACTTC. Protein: CASSQLAGFQETQYF.

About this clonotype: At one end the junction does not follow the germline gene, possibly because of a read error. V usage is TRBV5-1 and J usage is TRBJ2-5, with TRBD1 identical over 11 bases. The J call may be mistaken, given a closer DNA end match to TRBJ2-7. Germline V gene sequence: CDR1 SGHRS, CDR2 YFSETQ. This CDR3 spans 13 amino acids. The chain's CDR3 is CAGSLGTGGEQYF. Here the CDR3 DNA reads TGCGCCGGCAGCTTGGGGACAGGGGGCGAGCAGTACTTC.

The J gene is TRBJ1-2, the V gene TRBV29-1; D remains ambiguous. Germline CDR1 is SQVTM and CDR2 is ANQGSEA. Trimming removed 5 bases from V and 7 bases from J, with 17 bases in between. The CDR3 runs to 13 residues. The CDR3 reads CSVPKFTDCGYTF. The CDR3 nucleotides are TGCAGCGTTCCCAAATTTACAGACTGTGGCTACACCTTC.

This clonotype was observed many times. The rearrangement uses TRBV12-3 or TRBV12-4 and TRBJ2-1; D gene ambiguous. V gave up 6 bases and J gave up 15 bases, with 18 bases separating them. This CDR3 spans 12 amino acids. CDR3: CASSTLLRRLFF. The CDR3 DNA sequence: TGTGCCAGCAGCACTCTCCTACGTAGGCTGTTCTTC.

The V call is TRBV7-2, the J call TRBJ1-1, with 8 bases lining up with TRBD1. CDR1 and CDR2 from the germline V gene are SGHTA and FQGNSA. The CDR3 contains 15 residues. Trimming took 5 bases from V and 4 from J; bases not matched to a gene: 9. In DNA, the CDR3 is TGTGCCAGCAGCCCCGGGACAGGTTTTCGCACTGAAGCTTTCTTT. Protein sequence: CASSPGTGFRTEAFF.

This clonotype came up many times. CDR3 nucleotides: TGTGCCAGCAGCCCCAATGCGGGGCAAAACATTCAGTACTTC. Its translation: CASSPNAGQNIQYF. The chain combines TRBV7-2 with TRBJ2-4; D possibly corresponds to TRBD2 (6 bases). The germline CDR1 and CDR2 sequences are SGHTA and FQGNSA. The CDR3 sequence is 14 residues long. Deletions cut 5 bases from V and 5 bases from J, with 13 bases between.

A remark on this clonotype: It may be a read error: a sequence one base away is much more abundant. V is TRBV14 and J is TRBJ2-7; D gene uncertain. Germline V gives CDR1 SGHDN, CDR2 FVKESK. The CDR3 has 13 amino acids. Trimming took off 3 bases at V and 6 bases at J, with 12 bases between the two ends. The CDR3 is CASSHHPGTEQYF. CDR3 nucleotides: TGTGCCAGCAGCCATCATCCAGGTACCGAGCAGTACTTC. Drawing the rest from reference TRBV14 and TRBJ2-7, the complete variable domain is EAGVTQFPSHSVIEKGQTVTLRCDPISGHDNLYWYRRVMGKEIKFLLHFVKESKQDESGMPNNRFLAERTGGTYSTLKVQPAELEDSGVYFCASSHHPGTEQYFGPGTRLTVT.

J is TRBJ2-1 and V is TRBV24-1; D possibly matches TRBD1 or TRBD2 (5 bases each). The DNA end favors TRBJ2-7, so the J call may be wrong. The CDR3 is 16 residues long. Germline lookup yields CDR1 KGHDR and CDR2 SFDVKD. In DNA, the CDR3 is TGTGCCACCAGTGACAATCCTCCGGGACGGTTCAATGAGCAGTACTTC. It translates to CATSDNPPGRFNEQYF.

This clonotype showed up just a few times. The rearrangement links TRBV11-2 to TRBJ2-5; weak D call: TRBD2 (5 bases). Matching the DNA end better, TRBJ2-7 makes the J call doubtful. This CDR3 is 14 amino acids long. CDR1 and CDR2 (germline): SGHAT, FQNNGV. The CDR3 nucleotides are TGTGCCAGCAGCTTTCGGGGAATGTCGGACGAGCAGTACTTC. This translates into CASSFRGMSDEQYF.

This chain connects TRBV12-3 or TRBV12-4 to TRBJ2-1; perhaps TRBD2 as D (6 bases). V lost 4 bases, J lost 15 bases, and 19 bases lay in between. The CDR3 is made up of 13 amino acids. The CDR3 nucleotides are TGTGCCAGCAGTTCCGGGACTCCCCGGCGGGCGTTCTTC. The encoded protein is CASSSGTPRRAFF.

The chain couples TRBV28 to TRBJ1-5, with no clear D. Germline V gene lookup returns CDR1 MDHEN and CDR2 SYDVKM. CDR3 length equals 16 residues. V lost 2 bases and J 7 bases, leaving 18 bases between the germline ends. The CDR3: CASSLQIGLRVQPQHF. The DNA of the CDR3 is TGTGCCAGCAGTTTACAGATCGGTTTGAGGGTCCAGCCCCAGCATTTT. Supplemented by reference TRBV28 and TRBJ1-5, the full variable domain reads DVKVTQSSRYLVKRTGEKVFLECVQDMDHENMFWYRQDPGLGLRLIYFSYDVKMKEKGDIPEGYSVSREKKERFSLILESASTNQTSMYLCASSLQIGLRVQPQHFGDGTRLSIL.

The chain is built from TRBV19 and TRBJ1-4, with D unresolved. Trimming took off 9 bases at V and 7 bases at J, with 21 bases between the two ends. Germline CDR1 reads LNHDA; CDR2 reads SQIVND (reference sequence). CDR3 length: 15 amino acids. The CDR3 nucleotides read TGTGCCAGCGAACTGAGACCGTCGCGGAGTGAAAAACTGTTTTTT. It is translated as CASELRPSRSEKLFF.

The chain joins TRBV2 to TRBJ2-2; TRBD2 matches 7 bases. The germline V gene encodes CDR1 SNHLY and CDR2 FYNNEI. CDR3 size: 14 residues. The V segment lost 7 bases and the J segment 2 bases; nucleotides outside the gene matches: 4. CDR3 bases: TGTGCCAGCACCGGACTAGTCAACACCGGGGAGCTGTTTTTT. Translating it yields CASTGLVNTGELFF.

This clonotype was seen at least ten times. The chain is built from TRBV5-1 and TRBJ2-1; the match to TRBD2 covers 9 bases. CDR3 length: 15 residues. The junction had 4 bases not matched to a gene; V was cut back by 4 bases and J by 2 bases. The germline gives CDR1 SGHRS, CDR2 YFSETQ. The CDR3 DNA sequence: TGCGCCAGCAGCGTAGCGGGAGAGACCTACAATGAGCAGTTCTTC. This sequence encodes CASSVAGETYNEQFF.

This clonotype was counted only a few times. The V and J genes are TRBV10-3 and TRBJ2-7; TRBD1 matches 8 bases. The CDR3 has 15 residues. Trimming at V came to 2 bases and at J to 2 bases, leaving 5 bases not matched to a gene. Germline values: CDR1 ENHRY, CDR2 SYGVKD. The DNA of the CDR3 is TGTGCCATCAGTGAGAGGGACAGGCAGCCCTACGAGCAGTACTTC. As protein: CAISERDRQPYEQYF.

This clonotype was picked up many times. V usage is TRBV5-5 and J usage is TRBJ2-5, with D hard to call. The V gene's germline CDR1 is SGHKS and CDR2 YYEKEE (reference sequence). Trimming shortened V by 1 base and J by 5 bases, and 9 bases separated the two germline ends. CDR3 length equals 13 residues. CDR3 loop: CASSLPQLETQYF. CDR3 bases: TGTGCCAGCAGCTTGCCTCAGTTGGAGACCCAGTACTTC.

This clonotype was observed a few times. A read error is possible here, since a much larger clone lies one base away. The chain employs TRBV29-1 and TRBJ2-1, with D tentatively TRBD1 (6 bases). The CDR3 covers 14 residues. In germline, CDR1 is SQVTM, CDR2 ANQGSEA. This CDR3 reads CSVGQRGSFNEQFF. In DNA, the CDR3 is TGCAGCGTAGGACAGCGCGGCTCCTTCAATGAGCAGTTCTTC.

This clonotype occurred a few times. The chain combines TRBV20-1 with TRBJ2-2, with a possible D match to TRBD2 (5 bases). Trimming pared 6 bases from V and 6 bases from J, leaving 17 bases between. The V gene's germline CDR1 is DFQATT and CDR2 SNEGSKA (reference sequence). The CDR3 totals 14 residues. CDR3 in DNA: TGCAGTGCGGCACTAGGAGTCTTGGCCGGGGAGCTGTTTTTT. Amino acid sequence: CSAALGVLAGELFF.

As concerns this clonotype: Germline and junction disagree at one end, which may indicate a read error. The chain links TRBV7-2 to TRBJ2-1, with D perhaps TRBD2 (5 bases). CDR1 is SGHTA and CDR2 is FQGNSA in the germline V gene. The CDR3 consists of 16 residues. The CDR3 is CVSSLGLSGLYNEQFF. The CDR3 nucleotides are TGTGTCAGCAGCTTAGGACTGTCGGGTCTCTACAATGAGCAGTTCTTC.

The CDR3 DNA reads as TGCGCCAGCAGCTTGGAGGGGCGGCGGCCCCAGCATTTT. Translation gives CASSLEGRRPQHF. The rearrangement joins TRBV5-1 to TRBJ1-5; TRBD1 might be the D (5 bases). The CDR3 runs to 13 residues. Germline CDR1 SGHRS, CDR2 YFSETQ. Trimming took off 0 bases at V and 9 bases at J, with 10 bases between the two ends.

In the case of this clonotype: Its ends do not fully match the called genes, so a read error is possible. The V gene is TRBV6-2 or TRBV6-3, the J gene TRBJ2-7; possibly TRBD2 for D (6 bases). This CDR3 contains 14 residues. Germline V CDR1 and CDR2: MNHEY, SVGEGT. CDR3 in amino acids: CAGSRGGMIYEQYF. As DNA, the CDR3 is TGTGCCGGCAGTCGGGGCGGGATGATCTACGAGCAGTACTTC.

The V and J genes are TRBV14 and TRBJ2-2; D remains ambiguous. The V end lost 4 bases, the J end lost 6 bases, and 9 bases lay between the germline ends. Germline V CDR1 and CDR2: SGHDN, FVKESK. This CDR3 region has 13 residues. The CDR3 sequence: CASSPRLSGELFF. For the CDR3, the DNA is TGTGCCAGCAGCCCTCGTTTGTCCGGGGAGCTGTTTTTT.

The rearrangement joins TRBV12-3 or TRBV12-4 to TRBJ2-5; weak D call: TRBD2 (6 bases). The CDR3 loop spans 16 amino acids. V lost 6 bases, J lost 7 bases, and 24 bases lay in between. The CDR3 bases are TGTGCCAGCAGGGCTGGGCTCGGGACTTCCCTAGCGACCCAGTACTTC. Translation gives CASRAGLGTSLATQYF.